This entry features one T cell receptor (beta chain) sequence. The CDR3 loop spans 13 amino acids. Germline V gene lookup returns CDR1 SGHDT and CDR2 YYEEEE. Trimming removed 3 bases from V and 5 bases from J, with 11 bases in between. This sample is part of a study of blood T cell repertoires in COVID-19. Authors' data handling: Scientists estimated how many nucleated cells there were by amplifying reference gene primers. Assay: immunoSEQ multiplex PCR; the TCRdb copy retains only in-frame clones and omits some. That table is the source of V, J and clone size, and D and trimming were worked out from the DNA. The repertoire holds 130,000 to 150,000 clones, with 80% as singletons.

The J gene is TRBJ1-1, the V gene TRBV5-6; D ambiguous. The specimen was peripheral blood. The sequence derives from a man aged 70 or older who had recovered from COVID-19. The CDR3 protein is CASSSRLRTEAFF. CDR3 nucleotides: TGTGCCAGCAGCTCTAGGCTGAGAACTGAAGCTTTCTTT.